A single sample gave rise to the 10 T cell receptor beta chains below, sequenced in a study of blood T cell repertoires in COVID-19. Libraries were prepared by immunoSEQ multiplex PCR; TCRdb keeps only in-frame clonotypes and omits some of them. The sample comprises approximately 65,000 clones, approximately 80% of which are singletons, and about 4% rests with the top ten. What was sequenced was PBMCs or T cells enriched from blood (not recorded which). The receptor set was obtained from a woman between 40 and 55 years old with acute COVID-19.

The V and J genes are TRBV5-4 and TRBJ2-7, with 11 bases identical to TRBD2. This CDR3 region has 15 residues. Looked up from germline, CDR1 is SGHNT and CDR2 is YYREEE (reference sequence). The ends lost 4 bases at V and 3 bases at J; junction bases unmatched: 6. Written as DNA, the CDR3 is TGTGCCAGCAGCACCCAAGGGACTAGCGGCTACGAGCAGTACTTC. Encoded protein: CASSTQGTSGYEQYF.

DNA of the CDR3: TGTGCCAGCAGCTTAGCAGCGGCGGGATCCTACAATGAGCAGTTCTTC. It translates to CASSLAAAGSYNEQFF. The chain is built from TRBV7-2 and TRBJ2-1; D possibly corresponds to TRBD2 (6 bases). The length of the CDR3 is 16 residues. V dropped 0 bases and J dropped 1 base, with 10 bases sitting between them. Looked up from germline, CDR1 is SGHTA and CDR2 is FQGNSA.

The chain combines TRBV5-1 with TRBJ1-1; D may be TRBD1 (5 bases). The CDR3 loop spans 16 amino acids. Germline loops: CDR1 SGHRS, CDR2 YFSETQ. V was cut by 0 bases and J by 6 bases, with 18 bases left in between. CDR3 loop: CASSLAITSGRPEAFF. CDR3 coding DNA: TGCGCCAGCAGCTTGGCCATAACGTCAGGGAGGCCTGAAGCTTTCTTT.

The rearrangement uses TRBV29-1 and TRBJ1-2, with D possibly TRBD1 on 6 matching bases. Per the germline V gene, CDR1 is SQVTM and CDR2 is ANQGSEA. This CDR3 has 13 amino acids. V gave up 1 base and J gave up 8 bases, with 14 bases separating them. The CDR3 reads CSVEGSRGLGYTF. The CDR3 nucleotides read TGCAGCGTTGAAGGATCCAGGGGCCTAGGCTACACCTTC.

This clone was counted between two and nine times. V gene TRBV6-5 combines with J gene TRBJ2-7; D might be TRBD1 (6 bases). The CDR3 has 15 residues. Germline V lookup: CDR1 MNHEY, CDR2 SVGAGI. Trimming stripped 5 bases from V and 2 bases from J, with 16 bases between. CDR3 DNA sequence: TGTGCCAGCAGTCCCAGTCGGCCAGGGGCCTACGAGCAGTACGTC. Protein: CASSPSRPGAYEQYV.

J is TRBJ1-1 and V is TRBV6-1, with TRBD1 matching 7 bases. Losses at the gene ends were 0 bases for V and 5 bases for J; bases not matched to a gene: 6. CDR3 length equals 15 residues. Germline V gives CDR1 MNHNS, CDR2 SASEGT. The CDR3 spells CASSEAPGGVTEAFF. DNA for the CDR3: TGTGCCAGCAGTGAAGCCCCAGGGGGAGTGACTGAAGCTTTCTTT.

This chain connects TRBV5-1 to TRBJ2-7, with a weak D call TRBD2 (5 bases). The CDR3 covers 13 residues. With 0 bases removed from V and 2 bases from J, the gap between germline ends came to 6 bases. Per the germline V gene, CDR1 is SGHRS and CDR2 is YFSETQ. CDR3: CASSLGGPYEQYF. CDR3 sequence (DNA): TGCGCCAGCAGCTTGGGAGGGCCCTACGAGCAGTACTTC. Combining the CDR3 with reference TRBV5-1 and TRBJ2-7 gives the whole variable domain KAGVTQTPRYLIKTRGQQVTLSCSPISGHRSVSWYQQTPGQGLQFLFEYFSETQRNKGNFPGRFSGRQFSNSRSEMNVSTLELGDSALYLCASSLGGPYEQYFGPGTRLTVT.

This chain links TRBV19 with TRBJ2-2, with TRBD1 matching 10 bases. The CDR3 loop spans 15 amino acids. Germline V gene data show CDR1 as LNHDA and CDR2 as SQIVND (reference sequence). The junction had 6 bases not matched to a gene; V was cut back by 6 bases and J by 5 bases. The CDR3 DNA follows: TGTGCCAGTAGAGACAGGGGGCGAGGAACCGGGGAGCTGTTTTTT. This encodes CASRDRGRGTGELFF.

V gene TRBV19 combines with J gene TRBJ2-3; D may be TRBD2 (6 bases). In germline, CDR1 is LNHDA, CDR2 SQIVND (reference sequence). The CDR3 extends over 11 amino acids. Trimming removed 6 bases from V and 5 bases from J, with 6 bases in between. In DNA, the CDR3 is TGTGCCAGTAGGACTAGAGATACGCAGTATTTT. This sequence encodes CASRTRDTQYF.

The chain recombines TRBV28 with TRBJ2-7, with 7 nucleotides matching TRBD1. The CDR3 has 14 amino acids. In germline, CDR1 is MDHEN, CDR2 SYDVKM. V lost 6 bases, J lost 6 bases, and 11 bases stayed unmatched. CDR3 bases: TGTGCCAGCAGGTCCAGGGGGATCTTGACCGAGCAGTACTTC. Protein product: CASRSRGILTEQYF.